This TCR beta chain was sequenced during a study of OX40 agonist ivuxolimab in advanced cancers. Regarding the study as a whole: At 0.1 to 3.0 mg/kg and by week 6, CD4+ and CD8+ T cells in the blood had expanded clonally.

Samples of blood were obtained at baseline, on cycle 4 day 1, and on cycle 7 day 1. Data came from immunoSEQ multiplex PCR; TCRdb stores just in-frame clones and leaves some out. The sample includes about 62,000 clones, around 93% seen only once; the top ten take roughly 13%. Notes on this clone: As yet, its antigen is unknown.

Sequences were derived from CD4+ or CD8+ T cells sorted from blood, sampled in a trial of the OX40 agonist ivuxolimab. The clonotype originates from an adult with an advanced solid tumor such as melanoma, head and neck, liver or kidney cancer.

CDR3 amino acids: CASSTKQGAYNEQFF. The CDR3 DNA sequence: TGTGCCAGCTCAACTAAACAGGGGGCCTACAATGAGCAGTTCTTC. The V and J genes are TRBV18 and TRBJ2-1, with 8 bases identical to TRBD1. V trimming: 5 bases; J trimming: 2 bases; junction bases outside the gene matches: 5. CDR1 is KGHSH and CDR2 is LQKENI in the germline V gene. The CDR3 loop spans 15 amino acids.